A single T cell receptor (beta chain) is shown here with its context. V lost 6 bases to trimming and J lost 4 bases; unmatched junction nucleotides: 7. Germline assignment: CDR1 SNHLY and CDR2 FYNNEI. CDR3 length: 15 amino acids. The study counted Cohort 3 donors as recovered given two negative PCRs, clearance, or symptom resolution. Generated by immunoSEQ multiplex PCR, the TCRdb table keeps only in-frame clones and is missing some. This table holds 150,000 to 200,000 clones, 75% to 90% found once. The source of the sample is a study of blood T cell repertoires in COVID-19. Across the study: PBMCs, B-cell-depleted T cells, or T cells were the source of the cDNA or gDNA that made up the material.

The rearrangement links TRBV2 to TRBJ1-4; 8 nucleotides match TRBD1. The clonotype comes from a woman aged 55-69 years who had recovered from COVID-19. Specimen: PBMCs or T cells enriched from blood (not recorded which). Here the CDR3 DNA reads TGTGCCAGCAGATGGACAGGGAGCAATAATGAAAAACTGTTTTTT. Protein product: CASRWTGSNNEKLFF.